The source of this T cell receptor (beta chain) is a study of naive and memory T cell subsets. Two oligonucleotides, mixed equimolar, formed the beta constant-region primer covering TRBC1 and TRBC2. Nested alpha and beta constant-region primers with the SP2 primer drove four PCR rounds on ligated cDNA. TCRdb analysed the UMI-ligation and nested PCR reads with MiXCR anew, one entry per CDR3 protein. The sample lists more than 6,000 distinct CDR3 sequences; less than 35% were seen once. Trimming took off 3 bases at V and 2 bases at J, with 13 bases between the two ends. This CDR3 has 16 amino acids. CDR1 and CDR2 (germline): PRHDT, FYEKMQ (reference sequence). Regarding the study as a whole: Naive and memory subsets had different power law exponents for TCR abundance. Over 95% of naive TCR sequences appeared only once after error correction, unlike memory subsets.

For this clonotype: What it recognizes is unknown.

The chain couples TRBV13 to TRBJ1-4; D ambiguous. This receptor was identified in a human donor in good health. The specimen sequenced was CD8+ TEMRA cells from blood. Subset specified: effector memory re-expressing CD45RA, CD45RA+ CD27-. CDR3 sequence: CASSFGIRSTNEKLFF. CDR3 DNA: TGTGCCAGCAGCTTTGGGATCCGAAGCACTAATGAAAAACTGTTTTTT.